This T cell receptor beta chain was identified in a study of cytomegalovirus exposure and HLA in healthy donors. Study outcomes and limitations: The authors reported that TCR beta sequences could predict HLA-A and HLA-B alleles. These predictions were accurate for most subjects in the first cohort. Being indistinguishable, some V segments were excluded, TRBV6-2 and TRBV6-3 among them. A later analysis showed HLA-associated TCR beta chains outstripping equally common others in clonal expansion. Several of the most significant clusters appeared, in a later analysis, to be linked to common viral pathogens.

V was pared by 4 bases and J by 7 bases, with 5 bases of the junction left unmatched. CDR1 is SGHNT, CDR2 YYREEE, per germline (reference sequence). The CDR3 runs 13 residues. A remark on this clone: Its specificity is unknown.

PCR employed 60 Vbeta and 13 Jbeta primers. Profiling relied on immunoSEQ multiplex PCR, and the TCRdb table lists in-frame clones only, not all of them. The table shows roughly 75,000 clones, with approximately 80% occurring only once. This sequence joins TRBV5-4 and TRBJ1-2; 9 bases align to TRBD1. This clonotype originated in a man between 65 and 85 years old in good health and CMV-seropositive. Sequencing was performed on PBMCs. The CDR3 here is CASSIGTGTGYTF. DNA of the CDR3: TGTGCCAGCAGCATCGGGACAGGGACTGGCTACACCTTC.